Listed here are 32 T cell receptor beta chains from one sample, sequenced in a study of shared clonotypes between healthy human individuals. The method was immunoSEQ multiplex PCR; TCRdb's version includes in-frame clones alone and lacks a portion of them. The repertoire includes about 79,000 clones, about 64% of them detected once, and 51% sits in the top ten. Material: memory CD8+ T cells sorted from blood. Subset denoted: CD45RO+ cells pooled with CCR7-negative TemRA cells. These receptors originate from a man aged 25-40 years in good health.

This clone has only a few counts. V is TRBV7-9 and J is TRBJ2-2, with a possible D match to TRBD2 (6 bases). V gave up 1 base and J gave up 3 bases, with 12 bases separating them. Germline loops: CDR1 SEHNR, CDR2 FQNEAQ (reference sequence). The CDR3 covers 16 residues. CDR3 sequence reads: CASSLVPGTDTGELFF. In DNA, the CDR3 is TGTGCCAGCAGCTTAGTTCCGGGGACTGACACCGGGGAGCTGTTTTTT.

The chain links TRBV21-1 to TRBJ2-7. TRBV21-1 represents a pseudogene. This CDR3 is 14 amino acids long. The CDR3, as DNA: TGTGCCAGCAATCCCCTGCTTAGGTCGGACGAGCAGTACTTC. Amino acids: CASNPLLRSDEQYF.

The chain is built from TRBV18 and TRBJ2-3, with TRBD2 matching over 14 bases. The germline gives CDR1 KGHSH, CDR2 LQKENI. Unmatched junction bases numbered 9, after V lost 1 base and J lost 6 bases. This CDR3 has 18 amino acids. This chain's CDR3 is CASSPLGLAGVRADTQYF. Written as DNA, the CDR3 is TGTGCCAGCTCACCACTGGGACTAGCGGGAGTACGCGCGGATACGCAGTATTTT.

This clone was seen a few times. V and J are TRBV5-4 and TRBJ1-2; D unresolved. V lost 7 bases and J lost 2, with 12 bases in between. CDR1 is SGHNT, CDR2 YYREEE, per germline (reference sequence). The CDR3 covers 13 residues. The CDR3 DNA sequence: TGTGCCAGCGCCCGAGACGGCAACTATGGCTACACCTTC. Its protein product is CASARDGNYGYTF.

This chain uses TRBV18 with TRBJ2-1; the D is unclear. The CDR3 totals 12 residues. The V and J ends lost 4 bases and 8 bases respectively, with 9 bases between them. Germline loops: CDR1 KGHSH, CDR2 LQKENI. The CDR3 region is CASSLTCHEQFF. The CDR3 nucleotides read TGTGCCAGCTCACTAACTTGTCATGAGCAGTTCTTC.

The rearrangement uses TRBV27 and TRBJ1-3; D not certain. Deletions cut 6 bases from V and 2 bases from J, with 8 bases between. CDR3 length: 13 amino acids. CDR1 is MNHEY, CDR2 SMNVEV, per germline (reference sequence). CDR3 in DNA: TGTGCCAGCAGCTATCGGGCTGGAAACACCATATATTTT. Translation: CASSYRAGNTIYF.

The CDR3 loop reads CASRSSSQETQYF. DNA for the CDR3: TGTGCCAGCAGAAGCTCAAGTCAAGAGACCCAGTACTTC. The chain couples TRBV27 to TRBJ2-5; the D is unclear. The germline V gene has CDR1 MNHEY and CDR2 SMNVEV (reference sequence). V lost 6 bases and J lost 2, with 10 bases in between. This CDR3 has 13 amino acids.

The chain is built from TRBV14 and TRBJ2-4; D gene ambiguous. V was clipped by 1 base and J by 11 bases, with 12 bases between them. Germline CDR1 and CDR2: SGHDN and FVKESK. The CDR3 runs 13 residues. CDR3 residues: CASSQVSSSLQYF. CDR3 sequence (DNA): TGTGCCAGCAGCCAAGTCTCTAGTAGCCTTCAGTACTTC.

The rearrangement uses TRBV7-9 and TRBJ1-5; D not resolved. CDR1 and CDR2 (germline): SEHNR, FQNEAQ (reference sequence). CDR3 size: 14 residues. V dropped 5 bases and J dropped 0 bases, with 8 bases sitting between them. CDR3 loop: CASSLTNSNQPQHF. In DNA form, the CDR3 reads TGTGCCAGCAGCCTGACAAATAGCAATCAGCCCCAGCATTTT.

The rearrangement uses TRBV19 and TRBJ2-2; possibly TRBD1 for D (5 bases). Germline V CDR1 and CDR2: LNHDA, SQIVND (reference sequence). The V end lost 4 bases, the J end lost 6 bases, and 12 bases lay between the germline ends. The CDR3 sequence is 14 residues long. CDR3 nucleotides: TGTGCCAGTAGTACGTGGCAGGGCGCCGGGGAGCTGTTTTTT. Its translation: CASSTWQGAGELFF.

This clone was recorded at least ten times. The V and J genes are TRBV2 and TRBJ2-1, with D tentatively TRBD2 (5 bases). Germline V CDR1 and CDR2: SNHLY, FYNNEI. This CDR3 region has 13 residues. The V and J ends lost 4 bases and 8 bases respectively, with 12 bases between them. The CDR3 here is CASSGASSYEQFF. CDR3 sequence (DNA): TGTGCCAGCAGTGGAGCTAGCTCCTATGAGCAGTTCTTC.

The chain has TRBV5-1 and TRBJ2-1, with 8 bases lining up with TRBD2. V dropped 0 bases and J dropped 7; count of bases not matched to a gene: 9. Germline V CDR1 and CDR2: SGHRS, YFSETQ. The CDR3 is 16 residues long. The CDR3 DNA reads as TGCGCCAGCAGCTTGGAAGCGGGAGCGGCTTGGAATGAGCAGTTCTTC. Protein sequence: CASSLEAGAAWNEQFF.

Many counts were recorded for this clone. The V gene is TRBV28, the J gene TRBJ2-7; D tentatively fits TRBD1 or TRBD2 (5 bases each). CDR3 length: 13 amino acids. Germline values: CDR1 MDHEN, CDR2 SYDVKM. Trimming cost V 2 bases and J 2 bases, with 7 bases left between them. The CDR3 sequence: CASSLGGTYEQYF. CDR3 sequence (DNA): TGTGCCAGCAGTTTAGGGGGAACCTACGAGCAGTACTTC.

The chain uses TRBV28 and TRBJ2-7, with 9 bases identical to TRBD1. The CDR3 is 13 residues long. Per the germline V gene, CDR1 is MDHEN and CDR2 is SYDVKM. The J segment lost 5 bases and the V segment lost 5 bases, leaving 4 bases of the junction unmatched. CDR3 sequence (DNA): TGTGCCAGCAGTGGGACAGGGATGAACGAGCAGTACTTC. It is translated as CASSGTGMNEQYF.

This clone was recorded once. The chain is built from TRBV28 and TRBJ1-2; TRBD1 matches at 10 bases. Germline CDR1 and CDR2: MDHEN and SYDVKM. The CDR3 runs to 17 residues. Trimming cost V 5 bases and J 1 base; bases outside gene matches: 10. The CDR3 nucleotides are TGTGCCAGCAGTCCAAGGGACAGGGGCAGGAGTAACTATGGCTACACCTTC. Protein sequence: CASSPRDRGRSNYGYTF.

This chain links TRBV6-4 with TRBJ2-1; D gene uncertain. V was clipped by 4 bases and J by 7 bases, with 11 bases between them. The CDR3 totals 13 residues. Germline V lookup: CDR1 MRHNA, CDR2 SNTAGT. CDR3 in DNA: TGTGCCAGCAGTGTAGGCGCTTCGAATGAGCAGTTCTTC. Protein sequence: CASSVGASNEQFF.

This clone was seen more than once but under ten times. J is TRBJ2-1 and V is TRBV7-2, with 8 positions matching TRBD1. CDR1 SGHTA and CDR2 FQGNSA come from the germline V gene. V shed 5 bases, J shed 10 bases, and the junction held 13 bases outside the gene matches. The CDR3 sequence is 15 residues long. The CDR3 here is CASSRVADRGGEQFF. DNA for the CDR3: TGTGCCAGCAGCCGAGTCGCAGACAGGGGCGGCGAGCAGTTCTTC. The full variable domain, completed using reference TRBV7-2 and TRBJ2-1, is GAGVSQSPSNKVTEKGKDVELRCDPISGHTALYWYRQSLGQGLEFLIYFQGNSAPDKSGLPSDRFSAERTGGSVSTLTIQRTQQEDSAVYLCASSRVADRGGEQFFGPGTRLTVL.

This clone showed up just a few times. The rearrangement uses TRBV5-8 and TRBJ2-1, with D tentatively TRBD2 (5 bases). The CDR3 has 14 residues. The V end was cut by 4 bases, the J end by 8 bases, with 16 bases between. Germline V lookup: CDR1 SGHTS, CDR2 YDEGEE. CDR3 residues: CASSPGLAADEQFF. CDR3 sequence (DNA): TGTGCCAGCAGCCCCGGACTCGCCGCGGATGAGCAGTTCTTC.

The chain combines TRBV27 with TRBJ2-7; 9 nucleotides line up with TRBD2. The CDR3 has 14 amino acids. J gave up 9 bases and V 1 base, and 7 bases lay outside the gene matches. The germline gives CDR1 MNHEY, CDR2 SMNVEV (reference sequence). In nucleotides, the CDR3 is TGTGCCAGCAGTTTATTTGTAGCGGGAGCTATGCAGTACTTC. Translating it yields CASSLFVAGAMQYF.

The chain joins TRBV7-9 to TRBJ2-1; the match to TRBD2 covers 12 bases. CDR1 and CDR2 from the germline V gene are SEHNR and FQNEAQ (reference sequence). The CDR3 length is 18 residues. V lost 4 bases and J lost 3; bases outside the gene matches: 10. The CDR3 DNA follows: TGTGCCAGCAGCTCAGAGTCGACTAGCGGGAGTTACTACAATGAGCAGTTCTTC. Encoded protein: CASSSESTSGSYYNEQFF.

The chain combines TRBV7-8 with TRBJ2-7, with TRBD1 matching 7 bases. This CDR3 comprises 13 residues. Germline V gene data show CDR1 as SGHVS and CDR2 as FQNEAQ. V lost 9 bases, J lost 1 base, and 6 bases stayed unmatched. CDR3 sequence: CASGQGDSYEQYF. The CDR3 bases are TGTGCCAGTGGGCAGGGGGATTCCTACGAGCAGTACTTC. The full variable domain, completed using reference TRBV7-8 and TRBJ2-7, is GAGVSQSPRYKVAKRGQDVALRCDPISGHVSLFWYQQALGQGPEFLTYFQNEAQLDKSGLPSDRFFAERPEGSVSTLKIQRTQQEDSAVYLCASGQGDSYEQYFGPGTRLTVT.

This clone was detected ten times or more. V is TRBV7-2 and J is TRBJ2-1; no firm D call. The germline V and J ends were trimmed by 3 bases and 6 bases, with 18 bases remaining between them. The CDR3 runs 16 residues. The germline V gene encodes CDR1 SGHTA and CDR2 FQGNSA. CDR3 in amino acids: CASSLGYARSGNEQFF. The CDR3 DNA reads as TGTGCCAGCAGCTTGGGGTACGCCAGGTCTGGCAATGAGCAGTTCTTC.

The chain employs TRBV14 and TRBJ2-1, with D perhaps matching TRBD1 (5 bases). V was shortened by 4 bases and J by 4 bases, with 17 bases between the two germline ends. CDR3 size: 16 residues. Germline V gene data show CDR1 as SGHDN and CDR2 as FVKESK. CDR3 loop: CASSPTIQGLYNEQFF. Written as DNA, the CDR3 is TGTGCCAGCAGCCCAACCATCCAGGGCCTTTACAATGAGCAGTTCTTC. Filled out from reference TRBV14 and TRBJ2-1, the complete variable domain reads EAGVTQFPSHSVIEKGQTVTLRCDPISGHDNLYWYRRVMGKEIKFLLHFVKESKQDESGMPNNRFLAERTGGTYSTLKVQPAELEDSGVYFCASSPTIQGLYNEQFFGPGTRLTVL.

The chain couples TRBV30 to TRBJ2-1, with 9 bases lining up with TRBD2. The CDR3 is 15 residues long. V was pared by 4 bases and J by 0 bases, with 4 bases of the junction left unmatched. Germline CDR1 is GTSNPN and CDR2 is SVGIG (reference sequence). CDR3 loop: CAWNLAGSSYNEQFF. As DNA, the CDR3 is TGTGCCTGGAACCTAGCGGGGAGCTCCTACAATGAGCAGTTCTTC.

This chain uses TRBV9 with TRBJ1-2; D is unresolved. This CDR3 is 15 amino acids long. Looked up from germline, CDR1 is SGDLS and CDR2 is YYNGEE. Trimming took 0 bases from V and 4 from J, leaving 13 bases between them. CDR3: CASSVEADYLYGYTF. DNA for the CDR3: TGTGCCAGCAGCGTAGAAGCAGATTACCTCTATGGCTACACCTTC.

The chain combines TRBV15 with TRBJ1-1; no definite D call. This CDR3 has 13 residues. CDR1 is LNHNV, CDR2 YYDKDF, per germline (reference sequence). Trimming stripped 0 bases from V and 7 bases from J, with 9 bases between. The CDR3 DNA follows: TGTGCCACCAGCAGAGATTCGGGGTATGAAGCTTTCTTT. It yields the protein CATSRDSGYEAFF.

The V call is TRBV18, the J call TRBJ1-4; 7 nucleotides match TRBD1. V lost 5 bases, J lost 5 bases, and 14 bases stayed unmatched. The CDR3 contains 17 residues. Germline lookup yields CDR1 KGHSH and CDR2 LQKENI. The CDR3: CASSTPGQLARNEKLFF. The DNA of the CDR3 is TGTGCCAGCTCAACTCCGGGACAGTTGGCGCGGAATGAAAAACTGTTTTTT.

The chain couples TRBV9 to TRBJ2-3; TRBD2 is a possible D gene (7 bases). V lost 3 bases to trimming and J lost 4 bases, with 12 bases between them. The CDR3 totals 14 residues. CDR1 is SGDLS, CDR2 YYNGEE, per germline. The CDR3 DNA sequence: TGTGCCAGCAGCGCTTGGGGGGGCGCAGATACGCAGTATTTT. Amino acids: CASSAWGGADTQYF.

This clone has only a few counts. The rearrangement links TRBV14 to TRBJ2-5; TRBD1 matches at 7 bases. J was trimmed by 5 bases and V by 3 bases; bases with no gene match: 6. The CDR3 is made up of 14 amino acids. Germline V gene data show CDR1 as SGHDN and CDR2 as FVKESK. The CDR3 region is CASSHRGRSETQYF. Here the CDR3 DNA reads TGTGCCAGCAGCCACAGGGGGAGAAGTGAGACCCAGTACTTC.

This clone showed up just once. A much larger clone lies a single base off, so this may be a read error. The chain has TRBV7-8 and TRBJ2-7, with D unclear. CDR1 is SGHVS and CDR2 is FQNEAQ in the germline V gene. The CDR3 totals 13 residues. Trimming left V 3 bases short and J 2 bases short, with 8 bases between. The CDR3 DNA reads TGTGCCAGCAGCTTCGGTCAGACCTACGAGCAGTACTTC. Translating gives CASSFGQTYEQYF.

In regard to this clone: One end of the junction varies from germline; a read error may be responsible. This chain uses TRBV5-1 with TRBJ2-7; TRBD2 is a possible D gene (6 bases). Germline-derived CDR1 and CDR2 are SGHRS and YFSETQ. The CDR3 loop spans 15 amino acids. Here the CDR3 reads CASSAAGLLPTAVDF. CDR3 DNA sequence: TGCGCCAGCAGCGCGGCGGGACTCCTCCCTACGGCAGTTGACTTC.

The V and J genes are TRBV27 and TRBJ1-5, with D perhaps matching TRBD1 (5 bases). Germline CDR1 reads MNHEY; CDR2 reads SMNVEV (reference sequence). V gave up 2 bases and J gave up 2 bases, with 7 bases separating them. The CDR3 sequence is 14 residues long. As DNA, the CDR3 is TGTGCCAGCAGTTTACAGACAGGCAATCAGCCCCAGCATTTT. It encodes CASSLQTGNQPQHF.